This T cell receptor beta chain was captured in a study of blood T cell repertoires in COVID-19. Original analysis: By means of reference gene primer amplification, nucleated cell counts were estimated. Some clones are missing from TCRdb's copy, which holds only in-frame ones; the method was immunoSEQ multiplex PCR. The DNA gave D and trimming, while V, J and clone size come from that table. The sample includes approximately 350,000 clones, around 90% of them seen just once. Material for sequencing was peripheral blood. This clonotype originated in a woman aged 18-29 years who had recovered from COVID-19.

The DNA of the CDR3 is TGTGCCAGCAGCCCAGGGGCCCGGGTGGGAGAGACCCAGTACTTC. This sequence encodes CASSPGARVGETQYF. J is TRBJ2-5 and V is TRBV5-4, with D perhaps matching TRBD1 (6 bases). This CDR3 contains 15 residues. With 4 bases removed from V and 4 bases from J, the gap between germline ends came to 17 bases. Germline CDR1 and CDR2: SGHNT and YYREEE (reference sequence).